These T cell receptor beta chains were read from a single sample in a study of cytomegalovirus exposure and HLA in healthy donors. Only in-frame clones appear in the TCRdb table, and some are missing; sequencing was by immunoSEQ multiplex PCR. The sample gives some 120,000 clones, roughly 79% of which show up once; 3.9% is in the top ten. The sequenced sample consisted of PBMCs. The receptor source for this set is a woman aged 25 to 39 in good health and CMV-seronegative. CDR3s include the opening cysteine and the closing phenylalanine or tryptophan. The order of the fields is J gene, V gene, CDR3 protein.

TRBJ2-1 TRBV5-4 CASSPGTINEQFF
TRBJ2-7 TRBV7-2 CASSLSPSYEQYF
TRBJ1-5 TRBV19 CASSTGQGEQPQHF
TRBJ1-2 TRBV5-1 CASSFRGTGDDGYTF
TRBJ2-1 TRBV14 CASSQDSGFNEQFF
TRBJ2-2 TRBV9 CASSVTGLNTGELFF
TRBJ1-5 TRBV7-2 CASSFRGTNQPQHF
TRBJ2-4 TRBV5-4 CASSLSGLIAKNIQYF
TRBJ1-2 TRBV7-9 CASSFPGAINYGYTF
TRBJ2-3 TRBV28 CASRPGTDTQYF
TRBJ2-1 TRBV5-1 CASGLAGPYDEQFF
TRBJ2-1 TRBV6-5 CASSYYRGMTYNEQFF
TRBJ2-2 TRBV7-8 CASSPSLYRGTGELFF
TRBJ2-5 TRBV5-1 CASSFRSTSGSRETQYF
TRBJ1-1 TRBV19 CASSLGPESTEAFF
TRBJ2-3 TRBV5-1 CASSLAAGALADTQYF
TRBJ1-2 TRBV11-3 CASSFRDLSLGYTF
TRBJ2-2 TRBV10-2 CATPTGYGNTGELFF
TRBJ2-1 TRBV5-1 CASSEQGLSLNEQFF
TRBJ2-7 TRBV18 CASSLNTGTGDEQYF
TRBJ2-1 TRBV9 CASSVSGLAYNEQFF
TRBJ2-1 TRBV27 CASSSGGSYNEQFF
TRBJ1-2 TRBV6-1 CASSELVGTGDSGYTF
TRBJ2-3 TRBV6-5 CASSIARGGADTQYF
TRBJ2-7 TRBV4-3 CASSQATGERYEQYF
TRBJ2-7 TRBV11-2 CASSLGSYEQYF
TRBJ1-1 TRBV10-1 CASSDAERNTEAFF